Sequencing of this TCR beta chain was carried out in a study (dated by TCRdb to the mid-2010s). Turning to the overall study: The study tested whether tumor-infiltrating Tregs in breast cancer are recruited from blood Tregs or converted in situ from other CD4+ T cell subsets.

Full-length TCR variable regions were amplified by 5' RACE PCR with constant-region reverse primers, and semi-nested PCR with Nested Universal Primer A was subsequently performed. Using the ReliaPrep RNA Cell Miniprep System, total RNA was extracted, and the SMARTer RACE 5'/3' Kit was then used to reverse transcribe the RNA into 5'RACE-ready cDNA. An Illumina MiSeq was used to sequence the full-length TCR alpha and beta libraries, which had been barcoded with multiplex adaptors. Processing in the source paper ran as follows. For each of nine subset-tissue groups, sequencing data from the five patients were pooled, and the groups were compared by unsupervised clustering of TCR gene usage. Repertoire similarity was calculated with the Morisita-Horn index, weighting shared sequences by their contribution to each repertoire. The public sequencing data were trimmed at Q25 with fastp and processed into clonotypes with MiXCR by TCRdb, which kept only in-frame beta chains. Each entry is one CDR3 protein sequence, shown with its most common DNA and genes. TCRdb, rather than the study authors, made the V and J calls. The sample contains 55,000 to 70,000 distinct CDR3 sequences, roughly 30% of them found a single time. The ten largest clones add up to about 3% of the sample.

Overall study outcomes, separate from this receptor: The validation in the larger cohort was limited to a single TCR beta V-J rearrangement instead of whole repertoires. The TCR gene usage of tumor memory CD4+ T cells clustered together with blood and lymph node memory CD4+ cells and with lymph node naive CD4+ cells. The TCR alpha and beta sequences of tumor-infiltrating Tregs showed the greatest overlap with tumor naive CD4+ T cells, followed by blood naive CD4+ T cells.

Regarding this clonotype: The antigen this receptor binds is unknown. It has no much larger one-base neighbor in the sample; base qualities were not kept.

CD4+CD45RO+CD25- cells were isolated as memory CD4+ T cells. Tregs, naive and memory CD4+ T cells from tumor, blood and ipsilateral draining lymph nodes of a handful of breast cancer patients underwent full-length TCR alpha and beta sequencing. Tumor tissue and lymph nodes from ipsilateral axillary dissection were perfused with PBS, minced and digested with collagenase I and hyaluronidase. A purity exceeding 90% was confirmed by FACS for the sorted cell populations. Sequences MDHEN (CDR1) and SYDVKM (CDR2) are obtained from the germline V gene. The germline ends are 17 bases apart after V is trimmed by 4 bases and J by 8 bases. The CDR3 runs 14 amino acids, cysteine and phenylalanine included. Only CDR3 DNA is held: 42 bases, read in frame from base 1.

Rearrangement joined TRBV28 to TRBJ1-2; no D gene call is confident. The specimen was tumor-infiltrating memory CD4+ T cells sorted from the breast tumor. Per the publication, the cell subset or site label means: memory CD4+ T cells, CD4+CD45RO+CD25-. This receptor was identified in a female donor with breast cancer. The DNA sequence is given as TGTGCCAGCAGTTCTCATGACTCGCCGAGCGGCTACACCTTC. The translation is CASSSHDSPSGYTF.